Listed below are T cell receptor beta chains from one sample, sequenced in a study of beta chain features in type 1 diabetes. Method: immunoSEQ multiplex PCR; TCRdb's copy keeps in-frame clones and lacks some. Among 150,000 or so clones, 9.2% were seen once, and the ten largest hold 0.68%. The sequencing sample was made of central memory CD4+ T cells from blood. The receptor set was obtained from a man between 18 and 35 years old in good health. The CDR3 runs from the conserved cysteine through the conserved F or W. The D gene is left open where the match is weak. The listing skips clone size in some rows; elsewhere it reads once, few, many or a size class.

clone_size: few; d_call: TRBD2; v_call: TRBV2; j_call: TRBJ2-3; cdr3_aa: CASSHTLAGRTDTQYF; cdr3_nt: TGTGCCAGCAGCCACACACTAGCGGGACGCACAGATACGCAGTATTTT
clone_size: few; d_call: TRBD1; v_call: TRBV27; j_call: TRBJ2-3; cdr3_aa: CASSLRGPIDTQYF; cdr3_nt: TGTGCCAGCAGTTTAAGGGGGCCCATCGATACGCAGTATTTT
clone_size: few; d_call: -; v_call: TRBV7-6; j_call: TRBJ2-1; cdr3_aa: CASSLGSLRSTYNEQFF; cdr3_nt: TGTGCCAGCAGCTTAGGGTCTTTGCGTTCTACCTACAATGAGCAGTTCTTC
clone_size: -; d_call: -; v_call: TRBV28; j_call: TRBJ2-7; cdr3_aa: CASSLAKTGEQYF; cdr3_nt: TGTGCCAGCAGTTTAGCAAAGACAGGCGAGCAGTACTTC
clone_size: -; d_call: TRBD1; v_call: TRBV4-2; j_call: TRBJ1-6; cdr3_aa: CASSQEGQGVISPLHF; cdr3_nt: TGTGCCAGCAGCCAAGAGGGGCAGGGGGTTATTTCACCCCTCCACTTT
clone_size: few; d_call: TRBD2; v_call: TRBV14; j_call: TRBJ2-1; cdr3_aa: CASSRRTSGGALYEQFF; cdr3_nt: TGTGCCAGCAGCCGAAGGACTAGCGGGGGGGCTTTGTATGAGCAGTTCTTC
clone_size: -; d_call: TRBD1; v_call: TRBV7-9; j_call: TRBJ1-5; cdr3_aa: CASSRTGGENQPQHF; cdr3_nt: TGTGCCAGCAGCCGGACAGGGGGCGAGAATCAGCCCCAGCATTTT
clone_size: -; d_call: TRBD2; v_call: TRBV7-2; j_call: TRBJ2-3; cdr3_aa: CASSGTSGQTDTQYF; cdr3_nt: TGTGCCAGCAGCGGGACTAGCGGGCAAACAGATACGCAGTATTTT
clone_size: few; d_call: TRBD1; v_call: TRBV7-9; j_call: TRBJ2-5; cdr3_aa: CASSWSEGAIRQYF; cdr3_nt: TGTGCCAGCAGCTGGTCTGAGGGGGCGATAAGGCAGTACTTC
clone_size: -; d_call: TRBD2; v_call: TRBV11-2; j_call: TRBJ2-3; cdr3_aa: CASSLGASGGASDTQYF; cdr3_nt: TGTGCCAGCAGCTTAGGGGCTAGCGGGGGGGCCAGTGATACGCAGTATTTT
clone_size: -; d_call: TRBD1; v_call: TRBV6-4; j_call: TRBJ2-1; cdr3_aa: CASSIGQGPYNEQFF; cdr3_nt: TGTGCCAGCAGTATCGGACAGGGTCCCTACAATGAGCAGTTCTTC
clone_size: -; d_call: -; v_call: TRBV6-5; j_call: TRBJ2-1; cdr3_aa: CASSYRQGGEQFF; cdr3_nt: TGTGCCAGCAGTTACAGACAGGGAGGTGAGCAGTTCTTC
clone_size: few; d_call: -; v_call: TRBV7-2; j_call: TRBJ1-5; cdr3_aa: CASSRKTDSNQPQHF; cdr3_nt: TGTGCCAGCAGCCGCAAGACAGATAGCAATCAGCCCCAGCATTTT
clone_size: few; d_call: TRBD1; v_call: TRBV7-9; j_call: TRBJ2-2; cdr3_aa: CASSFGTGGRELFF; cdr3_nt: TGTGCCAGCAGCTTCGGGACAGGGGGCCGGGAGCTGTTTTTT
clone_size: few; d_call: TRBD2; v_call: TRBV5-4; j_call: TRBJ2-5; cdr3_aa: CASSLAGVAGGRETQYF; cdr3_nt: TGTGCCAGCAGCTTGGCCGGGGTAGCGGGGGGTAGGGAGACCCAGTACTTC
clone_size: -; d_call: -; v_call: TRBV19; j_call: TRBJ1-1; cdr3_aa: CASSYRNTEAFF; cdr3_nt: TGTGCCAGTAGTTACAGGAACACTGAAGCTTTCTTT
clone_size: -; d_call: -; v_call: TRBV11-2; j_call: TRBJ2-1; cdr3_aa: CASSQSRTSYEQFF; cdr3_nt: TGTGCCAGCAGCCAATCCCGTACTAGCTATGAGCAGTTCTTC
clone_size: few; d_call: -; v_call: TRBV7-3; j_call: TRBJ2-5; cdr3_aa: CASSVHQQETQYF; cdr3_nt: TGTGCCAGCAGCGTACACCAGCAAGAGACCCAGTACTTC
clone_size: few; d_call: -; v_call: TRBV19; j_call: TRBJ2-6; cdr3_aa: CASTNRVSGANVLTF; cdr3_nt: TGTGCCAGTACCAACAGGGTGTCGGGGGCCAACGTCCTGACTTTC
clone_size: -; d_call: -; v_call: TRBV18; j_call: TRBJ2-5; cdr3_aa: CASSSGVEETQYF; cdr3_nt: TGTGCCAGCTCATCGGGTGTCGAAGAGACCCAGTACTTC
clone_size: -; d_call: -; v_call: TRBV5-1; j_call: TRBJ2-5; cdr3_aa: CASSSPDRETQYF; cdr3_nt: TGCGCCAGCAGCTCCCCGGACAGAGAGACCCAGTACTTC
clone_size: few; d_call: TRBD2; v_call: TRBV5-1; j_call: TRBJ2-1; cdr3_aa: CASSSLAGGTYNEQFF; cdr3_nt: TGCGCCAGCAGCTCATTAGCGGGGGGCACCTACAATGAGCAGTTCTTC
clone_size: -; d_call: TRBD1; v_call: TRBV6-5; j_call: TRBJ1-1; cdr3_aa: CASSSRTGHTEAFF; cdr3_nt: TGTGCCAGCAGTTCCAGGACAGGGCACACTGAAGCTTTCTTT
clone_size: few; d_call: TRBD1; v_call: TRBV9; j_call: TRBJ2-2; cdr3_aa: CASSVVLQGAGELFF; cdr3_nt: TGTGCCAGCAGCGTAGTATTACAGGGGGCCGGGGAGCTGTTTTTT
clone_size: -; d_call: -; v_call: TRBV2; j_call: TRBJ2-3; cdr3_aa: CASRASADTQYF; cdr3_nt: TGTGCCAGCAGGGCCTCAGCAGATACGCAGTATTTT
clone_size: -; d_call: TRBD1; v_call: TRBV4-2; j_call: TRBJ1-5; cdr3_aa: CASSQPGQTNQPQHF; cdr3_nt: TGTGCCAGCAGCCAACCGGGACAGACCAATCAGCCCCAGCATTTT
clone_size: -; d_call: -; v_call: TRBV7-2; j_call: TRBJ2-1; cdr3_aa: CASSLRIGVAGGEQFF; cdr3_nt: TGTGCCAGCAGCTTACGTATCGGGGTTGCCGGTGGTGAGCAGTTCTTC
clone_size: -; d_call: TRBD1; v_call: TRBV6-5; j_call: TRBJ2-7; cdr3_aa: CASRITGTAPYEQYF; cdr3_nt: TGTGCCAGCAGGATAACCGGGACAGCCCCCTACGAGCAGTACTTC
clone_size: many; d_call: -; v_call: TRBV4-2; j_call: TRBJ2-5; cdr3_aa: CASSQAQGVETQYF; cdr3_nt: TGTGCCAGCAGCCAAGCACAGGGAGTGGAGACCCAGTACTTC
clone_size: few; d_call: -; v_call: TRBV4-2; j_call: TRBJ2-2; cdr3_aa: CASSQWGPNSTGELFF; cdr3_nt: TGTGCCAGCAGCCAATGGGGGCCCAATTCCACCGGGGAGCTGTTTTTT
clone_size: -; d_call: -; v_call: TRBV29-1; j_call: TRBJ2-3; cdr3_aa: CSVEAPGTTSTDTQYF; cdr3_nt: TGCAGCGTTGAAGCCCCCGGGACAACTAGCACAGATACGCAGTATTTT
clone_size: -; d_call: TRBD1; v_call: TRBV30; j_call: TRBJ2-2; cdr3_aa: CAWTRGLNTGELFF; cdr3_nt: TGTGCCTGGACTAGGGGGCTGAACACCGGGGAGCTGTTTTTT
clone_size: few; d_call: TRBD2; v_call: TRBV6-6; j_call: TRBJ2-1; cdr3_aa: CASRSTTSGGYNEQFF; cdr3_nt: TGTGCCAGCAGATCCACAACTAGCGGGGGGTACAATGAGCAGTTCTTC
clone_size: -; d_call: -; v_call: TRBV30; j_call: TRBJ2-7; cdr3_aa: CAWESRGYEQYF; cdr3_nt: TGTGCCTGGGAGTCTCGGGGCTACGAGCAGTACTTC
clone_size: few; d_call: TRBD1; v_call: TRBV28; j_call: TRBJ2-1; cdr3_aa: CASRGQQGAYEQFF; cdr3_nt: TGTGCCAGCAGGGGTCAACAGGGGGCCTATGAGCAGTTCTTC
clone_size: -; d_call: TRBD1; v_call: TRBV7-9; j_call: TRBJ2-3; cdr3_aa: CASSTRDREGDTQYF; cdr3_nt: TGTGCCAGCAGCACTAGGGACAGGGAAGGAGATACGCAGTATTTT
clone_size: -; d_call: TRBD1; v_call: TRBV19; j_call: TRBJ2-1; cdr3_aa: CASSMAGTGGGNEQFF; cdr3_nt: TGTGCCAGTAGTATGGCCGGGACAGGGGGTGGAAATGAGCAGTTCTTC
clone_size: few; d_call: -; v_call: TRBV6-1; j_call: TRBJ1-1; cdr3_aa: CASKAQHNTEAFF; cdr3_nt: TGTGCCAGCAAAGCGCAGCATAACACTGAAGCTTTCTTT
clone_size: -; d_call: TRBD1; v_call: TRBV19; j_call: TRBJ1-1; cdr3_aa: CASGDREAFF; cdr3_nt: TGTGCCAGTGGGGACAGGGAAGCTTTCTTT
clone_size: -; d_call: -; v_call: TRBV4-1; j_call: TRBJ2-7; cdr3_aa: CASSPILKGLGEQYF; cdr3_nt: TGCGCCAGCAGCCCGATCTTAAAGGGACTCGGGGAGCAGTACTTC
clone_size: few; d_call: -; v_call: TRBV7-2; j_call: TRBJ2-1; cdr3_aa: CASSSRGYEQFF; cdr3_nt: TGTGCCAGCAGCTCTAGGGGATATGAGCAGTTCTTC